Shown below are 9 T cell receptor beta chains from a single sample sequenced in a study of blood T cell repertoires in COVID-19. Assay: immunoSEQ multiplex PCR; the TCRdb copy retains only in-frame clones and omits some. The sample consists of about 190,000 clones, around 90% of them appearing once. Sequencing was performed on peripheral blood. The receptors here all came from a man aged 35-49 years with acute or convalescent COVID-19.

This chain uses TRBV28 with TRBJ1-4, with D possibly matching TRBD1 (6 bases). Trimming pared 4 bases from V and 4 bases from J, leaving 13 bases between. The CDR3 extends over 15 amino acids. In germline, CDR1 is MDHEN, CDR2 SYDVKM. CDR3 sequence reads: CASSWGGTSNEKLFF. Written as DNA, the CDR3 is TGTGCCAGCAGTTGGGGTGGGACAAGTAATGAAAAACTGTTTTTT.

This rearrangement joins TRBV28 to TRBJ1-2, with TRBD1 matching 12 bases. The V segment lost 4 bases and the J segment 7 bases; nucleotides outside the gene matches: 7. This CDR3 spans 15 amino acids. Germline CDR1 reads MDHEN; CDR2 reads SYDVKM. The CDR3 nucleotides read TGTGCCAGCAGTTCCGGGACAGGGGGCTTCCGTGGCTACACCTTC. Encoded protein: CASSSGTGGFRGYTF.

The chain joins TRBV7-2 to TRBJ2-5; TRBD2 agrees at 7 bases. The V gene's germline CDR1 is SGHTA and CDR2 FQGNSA. J lost 5 bases, V lost 1 base, and 7 bases had no gene match. CDR3 length equals 15 residues. CDR3 amino acids: CASSLGSGMAETQYF. The CDR3 nucleotides are TGTGCCAGCAGCTTAGGGAGCGGGATGGCGGAGACCCAGTACTTC. Based on the CDR3 plus reference TRBV7-2 and TRBJ2-5, the full variable domain is GAGVSQSPSNKVTEKGKDVELRCDPISGHTALYWYRQSLGQGLEFLIYFQGNSAPDKSGLPSDRFSAERTGGSVSTLTIQRTQQEDSAVYLCASSLGSGMAETQYFGPGTRLLVL.

This chain uses TRBV11-2 with TRBJ1-1; 7 bases align to TRBD1. CDR1 is SGHAT and CDR2 is FQNNGV in the germline V gene. The trim removed 5 bases at V and 0 bases at J, leaving 18 bases unmatched. The CDR3 spans 19 residues. CDR3 in amino acids: CASSLRQGAVPGMNTEAFF. CDR3 in DNA: TGTGCCAGCAGCCTCAGACAGGGCGCGGTACCGGGCATGAACACTGAAGCTTTCTTT.

The J gene is TRBJ1-2, the V gene TRBV7-6; 8 nucleotides agree with TRBD1. The V segment lost 4 bases and the J segment 4 bases; nucleotides outside the gene matches: 8. Germline V lookup: CDR1 SGHVS, CDR2 FNYEAQ. The CDR3 is 15 amino acids. The CDR3 DNA reads TGTGCCAGCAGCTCGCAGGGGGCAGGAGGCTATGGCTACACCTTC. Encoded protein: CASSSQGAGGYGYTF.

This clone was counted a single time. Other DNA sequences from this sample encode an identical CDR3 as well. The rearrangement joins TRBV27 to TRBJ1-1; weak D call: TRBD1 (5 bases). V lost 2 bases and J lost 2, with 12 bases in between. The CDR3 contains 15 residues. CDR1 and CDR2 (germline): MNHEY, SMNVEV (reference sequence). The CDR3 region is CASSLNRGGNTEAFF. CDR3 nucleotides: TGTGCCAGCAGTTTAAACCGGGGGGGAAACACTGAAGCTTTCTTT.

The V and J genes are TRBV7-3 and TRBJ2-1; 8 positions agree with TRBD1. This CDR3 comprises 13 residues. CDR1 SGHTA and CDR2 FQGTGA come from the germline V gene. Losses at the gene ends were 4 bases for V and 9 bases for J; bases not matched to a gene: 5. Here the CDR3 reads CASSSRTGSEQFF. In DNA form, the CDR3 reads TGTGCCAGCAGCTCCCGGACAGGGTCTGAGCAGTTCTTC.

The chain links TRBV3-1 (or the pseudogene TRBV3-2) to TRBJ1-3; D is undetermined. This CDR3 comprises 14 residues. The V end lost 1 base, the J end lost 2 bases, and 6 bases lay between the germline ends. Looked up from germline, CDR1 is LGHDT and CDR2 is YNNKEL (reference sequence). The CDR3 spells CASSQGSAGNTIYF. CDR3 coding DNA: TGTGCCAGCAGCCAAGGGTCGGCTGGAAACACCATATATTTT.

The J gene is TRBJ2-3, the V gene TRBV3-1 (or the pseudogene TRBV3-2), with 9 nucleotides matching TRBD1. Losses at the gene ends were 4 bases for V and 2 bases for J; bases not matched to a gene: 7. CDR1 is LGHDT, CDR2 YNNKEL, per germline (reference sequence). CDR3 length equals 16 residues. This chain's CDR3 is CASSLDRGGTTDTQYF. In DNA, the CDR3 is TGTGCCAGCAGCCTCGACAGGGGGGGAACCACAGATACGCAGTATTTT.